The clone carrying this T cell receptor beta chain was seen a handful of times. No antigen is known for it. This specimen belongs to a study of T cells in Graves' hyperthyroidism and ophthalmopathy. Whole-study findings and limits: Peripheral blood also featured most of the thyroid clonotypes expanded above 0.001.

CDR1 and CDR2 from the germline V gene are SGHRS and YFSETQ. Trimming removed 5 bases from V and 7 bases from J, with 16 bases in between. There are 14 residues in the CDR3. RNA transcripts provided the source from which TCR beta CDR3 regions were amplified. When the TCR CDR3 underwent first-round RT-PCR, the HTBI primer set was used. In TCRdb, the multiplex PCR reads were re-called with MiXCR into one record per CDR3 protein. The sample lists 600,000 to 850,000 distinct CDR3 sequences, 15% to 20% seen once, with over 15% in the top ten. This TCR came from a woman in her 50s with Graves' hyperthyroidism that later progressed to Graves' ophthalmopathy. The chain combines TRBV5-1 with TRBJ2-1; possible D gene TRBD2, 7 bases. The sequenced sample was blood. CDR3 protein: CASSTAGAVNEQFF. CDR3 DNA: TGCGCCAGCAGTACGGCGGGGGCCGTTAATGAGCAGTTCTTC.